This TCR beta chain was sequenced during a study of shared clonotypes between healthy human individuals. The study's findings and limits: An effect of sequencing depth on clonotype sharing among donors was expected. Rarefaction gave evidence that sorted-subset sequencing remained incomplete despite large depth.

Points on this clone: What it recognizes is unknown.

Splitting of CD4+ cells produced CD45RA+ naive and CD45RA-negative memory subsets. Source study methods: ImmunoSEQ supplied junction-only sequences lacking quality scores, so filtering was different. Some clones are missing from TCRdb's copy, which holds only in-frame ones; the method was immunoSEQ multiplex PCR. The V and J calls and the clone size are those of that table, but D and trimming were determined from the DNA. The table records 2 million to 2.5 million clones, roughly 93% of them present only once. The sequence came from a man between 18 and 35 years old in good health. Some clones in this sample may be carry-over from other donors' samples. Sequenced: naive CD4+ T cells from PBMCs. Subset in this sample: CD45RA+ positively selected.

CDR3 DNA: TGCGCCAGCAGCCCCCGACAAACTGCAACTAATGAAAAACTGTTTTTT. Its translation is CASSPRQTATNEKLFF. The chain couples TRBV5-1 to TRBJ1-4, with D unclear. Between the trimmed V and J ends, which lost 4 bases and 0 bases, there was a span of 13 bases. CDR3 length equals 16 residues. The germline V gene has CDR1 SGHRS and CDR2 YFSETQ.